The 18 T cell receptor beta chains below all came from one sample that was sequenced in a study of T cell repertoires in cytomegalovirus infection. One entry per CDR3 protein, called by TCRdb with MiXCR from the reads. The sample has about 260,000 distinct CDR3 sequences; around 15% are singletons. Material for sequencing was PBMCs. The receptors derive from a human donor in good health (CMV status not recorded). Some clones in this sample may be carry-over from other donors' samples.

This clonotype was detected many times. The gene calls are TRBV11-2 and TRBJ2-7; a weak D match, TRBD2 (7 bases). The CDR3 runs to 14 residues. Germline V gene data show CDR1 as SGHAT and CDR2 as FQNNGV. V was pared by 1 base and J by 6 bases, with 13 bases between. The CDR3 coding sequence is TGTGCCAGCAGCTTAGCGGGGGGCCTCCTCGAGCAGTACTTC. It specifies CASSLAGGLLEQYF.

Here the CDR3 DNA reads TGCAGTGCCTATTCCGGGACAGAGAAGTACTTC. Its protein is CSAYSGTEKYF. The chain combines TRBV20-1 with TRBJ2-7; the match to TRBD1 covers 7 bases. CDR1 DFQATT and CDR2 SNEGSKA come from the germline V gene (reference sequence). The V segment lost 6 bases and the J segment 11 bases; nucleotides outside the gene matches: 10. The CDR3 runs to 11 residues.

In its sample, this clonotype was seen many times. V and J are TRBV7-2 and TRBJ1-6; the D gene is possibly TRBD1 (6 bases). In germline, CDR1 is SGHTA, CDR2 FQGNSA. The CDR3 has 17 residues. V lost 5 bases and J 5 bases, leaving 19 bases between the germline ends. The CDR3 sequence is CASSGGRGLGDNSPLHF. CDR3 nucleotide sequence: TGTGCCAGCAGCGGCGGCAGGGGTTTGGGCGATAATTCACCCCTCCACTTT.

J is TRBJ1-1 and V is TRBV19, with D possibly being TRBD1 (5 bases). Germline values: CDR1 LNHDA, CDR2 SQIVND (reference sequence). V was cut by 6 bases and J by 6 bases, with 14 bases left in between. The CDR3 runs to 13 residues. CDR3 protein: CASSWGLSAEAFF. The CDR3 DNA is TGTGCCAGTAGCTGGGGCCTCTCCGCTGAAGCTTTCTTT. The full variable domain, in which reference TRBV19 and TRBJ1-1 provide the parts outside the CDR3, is DGGITQSPKYLFRKEGQNVTLSCEQNLNHDAMYWYRQDPGQGLRLIYYSQIVNDFQKGDIAEGYSVSREKKESFPLTVTSAQKNPTAFYLCASSWGLSAEAFFGQGTRLTVV.

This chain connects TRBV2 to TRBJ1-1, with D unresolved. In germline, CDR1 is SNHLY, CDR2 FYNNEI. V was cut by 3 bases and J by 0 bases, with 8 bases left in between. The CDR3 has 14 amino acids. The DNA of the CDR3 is TGTGCCAGCAGTGATGTGGGTGTGAACACTGAAGCTTTCTTT. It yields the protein CASSDVGVNTEAFF.

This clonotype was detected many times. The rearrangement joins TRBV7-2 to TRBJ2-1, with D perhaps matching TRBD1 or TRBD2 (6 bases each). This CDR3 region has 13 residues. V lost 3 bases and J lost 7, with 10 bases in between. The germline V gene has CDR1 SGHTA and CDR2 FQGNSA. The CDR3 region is CASSFRGRNEQFF. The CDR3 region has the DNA TGTGCCAGCAGCTTTAGGGGGAGGAATGAGCAGTTCTTC.

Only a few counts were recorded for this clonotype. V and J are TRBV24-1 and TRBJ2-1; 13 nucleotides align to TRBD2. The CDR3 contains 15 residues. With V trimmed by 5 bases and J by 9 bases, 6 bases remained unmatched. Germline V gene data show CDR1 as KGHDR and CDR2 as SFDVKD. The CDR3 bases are TGTGCCACCAGTGCGGGACTAGCGGGATTGATTGAGCAGTTCTTC. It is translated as CATSAGLAGLIEQFF.

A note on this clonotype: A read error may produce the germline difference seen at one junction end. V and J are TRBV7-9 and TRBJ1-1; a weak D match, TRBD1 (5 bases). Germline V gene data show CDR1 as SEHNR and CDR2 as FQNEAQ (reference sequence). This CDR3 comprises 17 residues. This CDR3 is CASSLALSDRGATEASF. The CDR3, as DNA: TGTGCCAGCAGCTTAGCGCTATCCGACCGCGGGGCCACTGAAGCTTCCTTT.

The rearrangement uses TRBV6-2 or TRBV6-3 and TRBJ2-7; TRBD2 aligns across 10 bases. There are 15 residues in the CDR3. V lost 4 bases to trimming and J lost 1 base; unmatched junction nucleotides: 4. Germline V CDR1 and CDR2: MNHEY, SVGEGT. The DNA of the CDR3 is TGTGCCAGCAGTTCTGTACTAGCGGGATCCTACGAGCAGTACTTC. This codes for CASSSVLAGSYEQYF.

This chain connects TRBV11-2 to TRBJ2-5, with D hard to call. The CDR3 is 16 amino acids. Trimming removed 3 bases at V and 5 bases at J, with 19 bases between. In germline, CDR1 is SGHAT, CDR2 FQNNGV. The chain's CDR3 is CASSFPTAPGPETQYF. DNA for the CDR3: TGTGCCAGCAGCTTTCCCACCGCCCCCGGGCCGGAGACCCAGTACTTC.

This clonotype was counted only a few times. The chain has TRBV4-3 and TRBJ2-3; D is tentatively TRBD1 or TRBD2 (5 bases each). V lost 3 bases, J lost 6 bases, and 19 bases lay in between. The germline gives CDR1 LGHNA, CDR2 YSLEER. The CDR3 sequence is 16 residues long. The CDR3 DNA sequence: TGCGCCAGCAGCCATGAGGCGGCAGGGAGTTGGGATACGCAGTATTTT. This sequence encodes CASSHEAAGSWDTQYF.

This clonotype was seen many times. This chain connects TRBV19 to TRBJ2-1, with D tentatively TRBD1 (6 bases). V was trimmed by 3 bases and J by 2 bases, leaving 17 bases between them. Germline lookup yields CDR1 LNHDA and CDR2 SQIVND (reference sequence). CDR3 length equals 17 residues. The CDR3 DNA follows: TGTGCCAGTAGTATTAAAGGGCAGGGGAGCGCCTACAATGAGCAGTTCTTC. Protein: CASSIKGQGSAYNEQFF.

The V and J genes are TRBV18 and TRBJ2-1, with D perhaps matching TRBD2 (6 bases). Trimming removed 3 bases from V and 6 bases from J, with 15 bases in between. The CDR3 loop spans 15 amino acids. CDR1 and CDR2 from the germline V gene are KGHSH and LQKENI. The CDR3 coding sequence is TGTGCCAGCTCACCCCCTCGGGAGATGTGCAATGAGCAGTTCTTC. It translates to CASSPPREMCNEQFF.

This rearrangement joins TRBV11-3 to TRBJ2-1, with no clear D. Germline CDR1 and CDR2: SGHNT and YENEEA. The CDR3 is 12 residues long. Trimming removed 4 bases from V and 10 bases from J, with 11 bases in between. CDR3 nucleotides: TGTGCCAGCAGCTCCCTGTTAGGAGAGCAGTTCTTC. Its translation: CASSSLLGEQFF.

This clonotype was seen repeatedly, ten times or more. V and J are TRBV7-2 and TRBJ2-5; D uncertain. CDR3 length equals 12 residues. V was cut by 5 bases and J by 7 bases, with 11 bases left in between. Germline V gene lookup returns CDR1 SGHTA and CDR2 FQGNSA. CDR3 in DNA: TGTGCCAGCAGCCGTTCGGCAGGGACCCAGTACTTC. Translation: CASSRSAGTQYF. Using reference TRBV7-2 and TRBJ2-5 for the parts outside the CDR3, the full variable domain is GAGVSQSPSNKVTEKGKDVELRCDPISGHTALYWYRQSLGQGLEFLIYFQGNSAPDKSGLPSDRFSAERTGGSVSTLTIQRTQQEDSAVYLCASSRSAGTQYFGPGTRLLVL.

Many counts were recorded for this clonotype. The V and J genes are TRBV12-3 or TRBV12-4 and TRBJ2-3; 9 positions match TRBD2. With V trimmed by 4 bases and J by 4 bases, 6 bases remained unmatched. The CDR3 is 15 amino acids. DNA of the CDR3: TGTGCCAGCAGTTGGGGCGGGGGGGCCTCAGATACGCAGTATTTT. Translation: CASSWGGGASDTQYF.

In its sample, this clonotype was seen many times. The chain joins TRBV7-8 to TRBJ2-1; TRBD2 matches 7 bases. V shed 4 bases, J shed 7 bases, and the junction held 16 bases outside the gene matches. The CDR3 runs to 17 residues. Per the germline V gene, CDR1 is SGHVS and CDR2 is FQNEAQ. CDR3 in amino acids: CASSSGGWAGQANEQFF. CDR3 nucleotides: TGTGCCAGCAGCTCGGGGGGATGGGCGGGCCAAGCTAATGAGCAGTTCTTC.

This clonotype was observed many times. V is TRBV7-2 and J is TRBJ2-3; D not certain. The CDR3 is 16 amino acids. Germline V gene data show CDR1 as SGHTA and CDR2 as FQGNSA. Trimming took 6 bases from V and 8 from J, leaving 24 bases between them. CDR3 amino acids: CASSSNGPPSAVTQYF. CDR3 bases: TGTGCCAGCAGTTCCAACGGCCCTCCCAGCGCAGTTACGCAGTATTTT.